This T cell receptor (beta chain) was recovered during a study of cytomegalovirus exposure and HLA in healthy donors. This clone was seen just once. V lost 8 bases to trimming and J lost 1 base, with 9 bases between them. CDR1 is SGHVS, CDR2 FNYEAQ, per germline. The CDR3 has 14 residues. 60 Vbeta and 13 Jbeta primers were used in PCR. Measured with immunoSEQ multiplex PCR; TCRdb has only the in-frame clones, and not every one. The sample lists 150,000 to 200,000 clones, 79% occurring once. The sequence was collected from a woman under 40 in good health and CMV-seropositive. Sample: PBMCs. The V call is TRBV7-6, the J call TRBJ2-6; no firm D call. The DNA for the CDR3 is TGTGCCAGCCTTCAAACTTCTGGGGCCAACGTCCTGACTTTC. Protein: CASLQTSGANVLTF.